This T cell receptor (beta chain) was captured in a study of a mutant IDH1 vaccine in newly diagnosed glioma. Turning to the study itself: The sex distribution of treated patients was 62.5% male and roughly 38% female, with a mean age of 40.4 years. Whole-study results and caveats: Top-clonotype changes in peripheral T cells seemed unrelated to pseudoprogression.

Details on this clone: Its antigen is unidentified.

Described time point: baseline, week 1 (first vaccination visit). The treatment was: pre-vaccination baseline after standard-of-care therapy. Assay: immunoSEQ multiplex PCR; the TCRdb copy retains only in-frame clones and omits some. The sample lists roughly 70,000 clones; around 83% were seen once. This TCR was recovered from a woman aged 18-29 years with glioma. Some clones in this sample may be carry-over from other donors' samples. The material was peripheral blood mononuclear cells (PBMCs), obtained from a glioma patient treated with radiotherapy, temozolomide or both.

The CDR3 nucleotides read TGTGCCAGCAGTTCTGGGGGACAGGGTGCCTACGAGCAGTACTTC. Its protein is CASSSGGQGAYEQYF. This chain connects TRBV6-5 to TRBJ2-7; 9 bases map to TRBD1. The CDR3 length is 15 residues. Germline CDR1 and CDR2: MNHEY and SVGAGI. Trimming at V came to 4 bases and at J to 2 bases, leaving 6 bases not matched to a gene.